The text below deals with one T cell receptor beta chain. The data derive from a study of CD8 T cells in Susac syndrome. RNA, at roughly 0.5 to 1 ug, was reverse transcribed with random hexamers. TCRdb used MiXCR to reprocess the immunoSEQ multiplex PCR reads, holding one entry per CDR3 protein. Of some 170,000 distinct CDR3 sequences in the sample, 90% to 95% were seen once. Germline CDR1 MNHEY, CDR2 SVGAGI. J gave up 7 bases and V 2 bases, and 8 bases lay outside the gene matches. The CDR3 contains 15 residues. The chain combines TRBV6-5 with TRBJ1-1; 9 positions agree with TRBD1. The TCR originated in a human donor with Susac syndrome. The specimen sequenced was CD4+ T cells from PBMCs. CDR3 protein: CASSYRGDRGGEAFF. In DNA form, the CDR3 reads TGTGCCAGCAGTTACCGTGGCGACAGGGGGGGTGAAGCTTTCTTT.